The clone carrying this TCR beta chain was seen a handful of times. Antigen unknown. TCRdb ran MiXCR on the 5' RACE reads and lists one entry per CDR3 protein. The sample holds under 300,000 distinct CDR3 sequences; over 5.5% are singletons and the top ten take roughly 15%. This specimen comes from a study of identical twins. Study findings and constraints: The authors drew conclusions from cross-sectional statistical analysis rather than following the same donors. For monozygotic twins, models underestimated out-of-frame TCR alpha sharing.

Germline CDR1 is MNHNS and CDR2 is SASEGT. The CDR3 contains 14 residues. The V end lost 7 bases, the J end lost 2 bases, and 15 bases lay between the germline ends. Another study also made use of these data, one on T cells expressing NK-cell markers. That study reports: Restriction of the sorted population to alpha-beta TCR T cells was achieved in several experiments with an anti-gamma-delta TCR antibody.

The source is a woman aged 18-29 years in good health. The sequencing sample was made of CD8+ T cells sorted from blood. This chain joins TRBV6-1 and TRBJ2-7; perhaps TRBD2 as D (5 bases). CDR3 nucleotides: TGTGCCAGCACCCCGGGGAGCGATACCTACGAGCAGTACTTC. It codes for CASTPGSDTYEQYF.